The 17 T cell receptor beta chains given below trace back to one sample, sequenced in a study of metastatic and nonmetastatic thyroid tumors. TCRdb reanalyzed the PCR reads with MiXCR. The sample gives approximately 70,000 clones, roughly a sixth of which show up once; roughly 13% is in the top ten. Thyroid surgery was preceded by no treatment in any patient. The sample comprised blood. These receptors came from a female donor with papillary thyroid cancer or a benign thyroid nodule (not recorded which). Some clones in this sample may be carry-over from other donors' samples.

This clone was seen repeatedly, ten times or more. The V call is TRBV28, the J call TRBJ2-7; 10 bases line up with TRBD1. The ends lost 1 base at V and 3 bases at J; junction bases unmatched: 21. The CDR3 extends over 21 amino acids. Germline V lookup: CDR1 MDHEN, CDR2 SYDVKM. This CDR3 reads CASSLSWMDRGILGVNYEQYF. For the CDR3, the DNA is TGTGCCAGCAGTTTATCCTGGATGGACAGGGGGATTCTCGGGGTGAACTACGAGCAGTACTTC.

This clone occurred many times. Other DNA variants within this sample encode the same CDR3. The V call is TRBV3-1, the J call TRBJ2-6, with 9 bases aligning to TRBD2. V was clipped by 1 base and J by 12 bases; unmatched bases: 4. CDR3 length equals 14 residues. The germline CDR1 and CDR2 sequences are LGHDT and YNNKEL (reference sequence). The CDR3 DNA sequence: TGTGCCAGCAGCCAAGGACTAGCGGTGCTCGTCCTGACTTTC. Translation gives CASSQGLAVLVLTF.

This clone was seen more than once but under ten times. A clone one base away is much larger, so this may be a read error. Other nucleotide sequences in the sample specify the same CDR3. The genes are TRBV5-5 and TRBJ2-7, with TRBD1 identical over 8 bases. In germline, CDR1 is SGHKS, CDR2 YYEKEE (reference sequence). The CDR3 spans 14 residues. The J segment lost 4 bases and the V segment lost 5 bases, leaving 8 bases of the junction unmatched. CDR3 bases: TGTGCCAGCAGACGTACAGGGGGGTCATACGAGCAGTACTTC. Translated: CASRRTGGSYEQYF.

The rearrangement joins TRBV7-3 to TRBJ1-2; 8 nucleotides match TRBD1. Germline-derived CDR1 and CDR2 are SGHTA and FQGTGA. This CDR3 spans 15 amino acids. The trim removed 2 bases at V and 8 bases at J, leaving 10 bases unmatched. As DNA, the CDR3 is TGTGCCAGCAGCTTAGATCCAGGGGGCCTGCAAGGCTACACCTTC. Protein sequence: CASSLDPGGLQGYTF. Full variable domain (missing parts from reference TRBV7-3 and TRBJ1-2): GAGVSQTPSNKVTEKGKYVELRCDPISGHTALYWYRQSLGQGPEFLIYFQGTGAADDSGLPNDRFFAVRPEGSVSTLKIQRTERGDSAVYLCASSLDPGGLQGYTFGSGTRLTVV.

In its sample, this clone was seen many times. V usage is TRBV30 and J usage is TRBJ1-2; D remains unclear. The V and J ends lost 2 bases and 0 bases respectively, with 10 bases between them. The CDR3 length is 14 residues. Germline CDR1 is GTSNPN and CDR2 is SVGIG (reference sequence). The DNA of the CDR3 is TGTGCCTGGAGTTCTCATGGAGCTAACTATGGCTACACCTTC. Its translation is CAWSSHGANYGYTF.

This chain joins TRBV28 and TRBJ1-5; D not certain. V lost 6 bases and J 2 bases, leaving 14 bases between the germline ends. This CDR3 has 15 amino acids. Germline V gene data show CDR1 as MDHEN and CDR2 as SYDVKM. The CDR3 nucleotides read TGTGCCAGCAGGAAGTTGAGATTAGGCAATCAGCCCCAGCATTTT. This codes for CASRKLRLGNQPQHF.

This rearrangement joins TRBV6-5 to TRBJ1-1, with a tentative D call TRBD1 (6 bases). The germline CDR1 and CDR2 sequences are MNHEY and SVGAGI. The CDR3 runs 15 residues. Trimming shortened V by 2 bases and J by 7 bases, and 17 bases separated the two germline ends. The CDR3 region has the DNA TGTGCCAGCAGTTACCGTAGTCGGGGGCAGGGTGAAGCTTTCTTT. This encodes CASSYRSRGQGEAFF.

This clone was observed many times. The sample carries other DNA sequences with the same CDR3. V is TRBV30 and J is TRBJ1-1; D is unresolved. There are 10 residues in the CDR3. Germline CDR1 and CDR2: GTSNPN and SVGIG (reference sequence). The V end was cut by 3 bases, the J end by 6 bases, with 5 bases between. The CDR3 region has the DNA TGTGCCTGGAGGGCTCCTGAAGCTTTCTTT. Its protein is CAWRAPEAFF.

This clone showed up many times. J is TRBJ1-1 and V is TRBV10-3; TRBD1 might be the D (6 bases). CDR3 size: 15 residues. The germline gives CDR1 ENHRY, CDR2 SYGVKD. The V gene lost 4 bases and the J gene lost 3 bases, with 15 bases spanning the gap. This chain's CDR3 is CAISGRTDSDTEAFF. The DNA of the CDR3 is TGTGCCATCAGTGGGAGGACAGACTCTGACACTGAAGCTTTCTTT.

This clone was seen ten or more times. The V and J genes are TRBV28 and TRBJ1-3; 11 bases agree with TRBD1. Looked up from germline, CDR1 is MDHEN and CDR2 is SYDVKM. The CDR3 sequence is 15 residues long. V lost 3 bases, J lost 4 bases, and 2 bases stayed unmatched. For the CDR3, the DNA is TGTGCCAGCAGTTTTGGGACAGGGGGGGGAAACACCATATATTTT. It yields the protein CASSFGTGGGNTIYF.

V usage is TRBV7-2 and J usage is TRBJ1-2; 11 positions agree with TRBD1. The germline CDR1 and CDR2 sequences are SGHTA and FQGNSA. After removal of 4 bases from V and 4 bases from J, the junction contained 5 bases not matched to a gene. The length of the CDR3 is 15 residues. CDR3: CASSSTGTGGYGYTF. In DNA, the CDR3 is TGTGCCAGCAGCTCCACCGGGACAGGGGGCTATGGCTACACCTTC.

Ten or more counts support this clone. CDR3 in amino acids: CASSVAGLAGLHNEQFF. Written as DNA, the CDR3 is TGTGCCAGCAGCGTAGCCGGACTAGCGGGCCTTCACAATGAGCAGTTCTTC. The rearrangement links TRBV9 to TRBJ2-1; the match to TRBD2 covers 11 bases. Germline values: CDR1 SGDLS, CDR2 YYNGEE. This CDR3 spans 17 amino acids. With 0 bases clipped from V and 5 bases from J, the junction kept 7 bases outside the gene matches.

This clone has a count of ten or more. The same CDR3 is also encoded by other DNA sequences in this sample. V gene TRBV5-1 combines with J gene TRBJ1-2; D ambiguous. CDR1 and CDR2 (germline): SGHRS, YFSETQ. Trimming pared 0 bases from V and 4 bases from J, leaving 16 bases between. The CDR3 is 16 residues long. For the CDR3, the DNA is TGCGCCAGCAGCTTGGAAGTACCGAGCCTCTCCTATGGCTACACCTTC. Translated, it gives CASSLEVPSLSYGYTF. Variable domain in full (rest from reference TRBV5-1 and TRBJ1-2): KAGVTQTPRYLIKTRGQQVTLSCSPISGHRSVSWYQQTPGQGLQFLFEYFSETQRNKGNFPGRFSGRQFSNSRSEMNVSTLELGDSALYLCASSLEVPSLSYGYTFGSGTRLTVV.

To note about this clone: One junction end does not reproduce the germline sequence, and a read error may be involved. The chain links TRBV5-1 to TRBJ2-6; D gene ambiguous. This CDR3 is built from 8 residues. Per the germline V gene, CDR1 is SGHRS and CDR2 is YFSETQ. The CDR3 sequence: CANSLEPF. The CDR3 nucleotides read TGCGCCAACAGCTTGGAACCTTTC. Supplemented by reference TRBV5-1 and TRBJ2-6, the full variable domain reads KAGVTQTPRYLIKTRGQQVTLSCSPISGHRSVSWYQQTPGQGLQFLFEYFSETQRNKGNFPGRFSGRQFSNSRSEMNVSTLELGDSALYLCANSLEPFGAGSRLTVL.

This clone has at least ten counts. The V call is TRBV5-1, the J call TRBJ1-4; D remains unclear. The CDR3 loop spans 18 amino acids. The V gene's germline CDR1 is SGHRS and CDR2 YFSETQ. V was cut by 2 bases and J by 4 bases, with 21 bases left in between. In DNA, the CDR3 is TGCGCCAGCAGCTTCGCCCCCGTCGACGGCTCGGGTAATGAAAAACTGTTTTTT. Translating it yields CASSFAPVDGSGNEKLFF.

This clone was detected ten times or more. The V call is TRBV6-1, the J call TRBJ2-2; D is possibly TRBD2 (5 bases). Per germline, CDR1 MNHNS and CDR2 SASEGT. The germline V and J ends were trimmed by 6 bases and 1 base, with 12 bases remaining between them. CDR3 length equals 15 residues. DNA of the CDR3: TGTGCCAGCAGGCCCGTTGGAGGGAACACCGGGGAGCTGTTTTTT. It yields the protein CASRPVGGNTGELFF.

In its sample, this clone was seen a few times. The chain links TRBV6-1 to TRBJ2-5; the D gene is possibly TRBD2 (5 bases). The germline CDR1 and CDR2 sequences are MNHNS and SASEGT. The germline V and J ends were trimmed by 6 bases and 5 bases, with 19 bases remaining between them. The CDR3 totals 15 residues. The CDR3 loop is CASSPSNTKAETQYF. The CDR3, as DNA: TGTGCCAGCAGCCCTAGCAACACTAAGGCGGAGACCCAGTACTTC.